The rows below give T cell receptor beta chains drawn from one sample of a study of blood T cell repertoires in COVID-19. Profiling relied on immunoSEQ multiplex PCR, and the TCRdb table lists in-frame clones only, not all of them. The sample carries approximately 200,000 clones, approximately 86% recorded once. Input material: PBMCs or T cells enriched from blood (not recorded which). The receptors originated from a woman aged 25 to 39 who had been exposed to COVID-19. The CDR3 runs from the conserved cysteine through the conserved F or W.

>TRBV9|TRBJ1-2
CASSATLHDYGYTF
>TRBV12-5|TRBJ1-1
CASATGGGTEAFF
>TRBV25-1|TRBJ2-7
CASRGDSTYEQYF
>TRBV3-1/TRBV3-2|TRBJ1-3
CASSQQGNTIYF
>TRBV7-6|TRBJ2-7
CASSFIDGTGYEQYF
>TRBV12-3/TRBV12-4|TRBJ2-7
CASSRDSYEQYF
>TRBV2|TRBJ1-5
CASSVQGATGQPQHF
>TRBV5-1|TRBJ1-1
CASSFYDPYFRGQRNTEAFF
>TRBV30|TRBJ2-7
CAWSTGTGVDEQYF
>TRBV5-1|TRBJ2-7
CASSSYREHEQYF
>TRBV5-1|TRBJ1-2
CASSLDSGAHGYTF
>TRBV10-2|TRBJ2-3
CASSRTSGGAGDTQYF
>TRBV19|TRBJ2-5
CASTATPGRGGLETQYF
>TRBV5-1|TRBJ1-6
CASSLTPTGGGSYNSPLHF
>TRBV7-2|TRBJ1-2
CASSWDYSNYGYTF
>TRBV5-1|TRBJ2-4
CASSRGQEDIQYF
>TRBV6-5|TRBJ2-7
CASSPADRTYEQYF
>TRBV5-1|TRBJ2-1
CASSFGGGADEQFF
>TRBV7-2|TRBJ2-1
CASSPDRRGEQFF
>TRBV7-6|TRBJ2-2
CASSYSGGENTGELFF
>TRBV9|TRBJ1-4
CASSTANEKLFF
>TRBV6-1|TRBJ1-4
CASSDRGLGKLFF
>TRBV10-3|TRBJ1-3
CAIRGGQGSGNTIYF
>TRBV7-6|TRBJ1-3
CASSSGVRSGNTIYF
>TRBV12-5|TRBJ2-5
CASGPGTGPVETQYF
>TRBV19|TRBJ1-5
CASRDLAGEPQHF
>TRBV6-2/TRBV6-3|TRBJ1-6
CASSTLRGQANSPLHF
>TRBV2|TRBJ1-6
CASRATTGENNSPLHF
>TRBV7-9|TRBJ1-6
CASSFWQDHSPLHF
>TRBV3-1/TRBV3-2|TRBJ2-2
CASSQRGQGTGELFF
>TRBV10-3|TRBJ2-2
CAIIKLSGGDTNTGELFF
>TRBV30|TRBJ1-1
CAWAPQGNTEAFF
>TRBV5-1|TRBJ2-5
CASSLGSGGMETQYF
>TRBV3-1/TRBV3-2|TRBJ1-1
CASSQETGNTEAFF
>TRBV5-1|TRBJ2-2
CASSSPAGGLNTGELFF
>TRBV18|TRBJ2-1
CASSPPGLYELTYNEQFF